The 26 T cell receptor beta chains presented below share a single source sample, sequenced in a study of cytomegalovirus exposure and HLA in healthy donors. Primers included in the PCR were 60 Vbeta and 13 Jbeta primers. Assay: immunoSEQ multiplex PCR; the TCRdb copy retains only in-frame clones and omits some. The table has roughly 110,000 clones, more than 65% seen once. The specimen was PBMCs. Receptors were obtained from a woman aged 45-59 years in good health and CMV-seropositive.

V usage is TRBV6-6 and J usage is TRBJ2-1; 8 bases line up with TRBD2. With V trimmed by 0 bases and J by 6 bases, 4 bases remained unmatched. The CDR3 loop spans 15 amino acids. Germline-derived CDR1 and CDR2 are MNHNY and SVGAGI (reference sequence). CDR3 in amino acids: CASSYSAGGRNEQFF. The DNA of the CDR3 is TGTGCCAGCAGTTACTCGGCGGGGGGACGCAATGAGCAGTTCTTC.

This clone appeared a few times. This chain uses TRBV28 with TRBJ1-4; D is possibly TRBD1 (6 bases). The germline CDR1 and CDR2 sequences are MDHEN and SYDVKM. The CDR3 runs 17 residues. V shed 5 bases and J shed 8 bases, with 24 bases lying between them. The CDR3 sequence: CASSRIRNREGREKLFF. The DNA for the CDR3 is TGTGCCAGCAGTAGAATACGTAACAGGGAGGGTAGGGAAAAACTGTTTTTT.

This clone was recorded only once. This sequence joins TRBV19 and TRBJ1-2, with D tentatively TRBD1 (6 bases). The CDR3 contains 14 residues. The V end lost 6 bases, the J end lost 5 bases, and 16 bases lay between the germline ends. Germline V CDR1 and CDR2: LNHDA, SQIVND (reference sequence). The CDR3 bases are TGTGCCAGTAGGGGTGACAGGACTGCTTATGGCTACACCTTC. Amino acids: CASRGDRTAYGYTF.

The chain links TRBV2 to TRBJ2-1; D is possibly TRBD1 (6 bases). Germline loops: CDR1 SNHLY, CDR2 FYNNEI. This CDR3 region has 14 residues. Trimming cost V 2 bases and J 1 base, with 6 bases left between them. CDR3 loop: CASSEQGSYNEQFF. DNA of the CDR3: TGTGCCAGCAGTGAACAGGGGTCCTACAATGAGCAGTTCTTC.

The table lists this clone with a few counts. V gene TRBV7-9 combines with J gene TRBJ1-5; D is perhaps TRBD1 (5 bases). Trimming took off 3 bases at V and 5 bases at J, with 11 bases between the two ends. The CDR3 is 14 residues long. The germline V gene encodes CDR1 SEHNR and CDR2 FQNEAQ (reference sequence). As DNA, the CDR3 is TGTGCCAGCAGCTTTTCGACAGTTGATCAGCCCCAGCATTTT. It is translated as CASSFSTVDQPQHF.

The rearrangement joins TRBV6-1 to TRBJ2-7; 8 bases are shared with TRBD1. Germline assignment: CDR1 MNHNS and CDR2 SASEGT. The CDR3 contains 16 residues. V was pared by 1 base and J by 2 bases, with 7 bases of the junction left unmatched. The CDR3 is CASSEGTGLGTYEQYF. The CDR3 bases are TGTGCCAGCAGTGAAGGGACAGGGCTGGGGACCTACGAGCAGTACTTC.

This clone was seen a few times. CDR3 region: CASSYSRTGFLAFF. The CDR3 DNA reads TGTGCCAGCAGTTACTCGAGGACAGGGTTTCTAGCTTTCTTT. The genes are TRBV6-5 and TRBJ1-1, with 8 bases aligning to TRBD1. Per germline, CDR1 MNHEY and CDR2 SVGAGI. The CDR3 runs 14 residues. The V and J ends lost 0 bases and 10 bases, in that order; junction bases with no gene match: 7.

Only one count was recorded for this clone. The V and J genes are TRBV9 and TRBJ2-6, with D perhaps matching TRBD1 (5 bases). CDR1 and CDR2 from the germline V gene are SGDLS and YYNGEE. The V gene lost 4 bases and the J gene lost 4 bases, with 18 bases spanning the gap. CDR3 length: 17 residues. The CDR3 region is CASSPQTVTDGANVLTF. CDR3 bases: TGTGCCAGCAGCCCTCAGACAGTTACTGACGGGGCCAACGTCCTGACTTTC.

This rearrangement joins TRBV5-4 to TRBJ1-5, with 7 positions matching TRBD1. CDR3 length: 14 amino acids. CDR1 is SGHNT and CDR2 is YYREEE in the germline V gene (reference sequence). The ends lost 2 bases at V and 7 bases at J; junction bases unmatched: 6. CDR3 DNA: TGTGCCAGCAGCTTCCAGGGGGTAGACCAGCCCCAGCATTTT. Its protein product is CASSFQGVDQPQHF.

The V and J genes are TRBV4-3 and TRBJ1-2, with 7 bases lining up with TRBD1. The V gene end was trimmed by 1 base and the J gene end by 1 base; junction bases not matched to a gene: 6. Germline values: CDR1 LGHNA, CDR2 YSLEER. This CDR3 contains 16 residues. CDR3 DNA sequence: TGCGCCAGCAGCCAAGCGGGAGACAGGGTTAACTATGGCTACACCTTC. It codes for CASSQAGDRVNYGYTF.

CDR3 bases: TGTGCCAGCAGCTATACAGGGACCCCGAACACTGAAGCTTTCTTT. Protein: CASSYTGTPNTEAFF. The chain is built from TRBV5-6 and TRBJ1-1; D possibly corresponds to TRBD1 (6 bases). CDR1 is SGHDT and CDR2 is YYEEEE in the germline V gene. Trimming cost V 3 bases and J 1 base, with 13 bases left between them. The CDR3 is 15 amino acids.

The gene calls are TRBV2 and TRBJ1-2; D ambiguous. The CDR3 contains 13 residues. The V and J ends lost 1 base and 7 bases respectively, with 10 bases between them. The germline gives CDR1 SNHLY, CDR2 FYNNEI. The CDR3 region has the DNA TGTGCCAGCAGTGAAGGGCCAGTTCTTGGCTACACCTTC. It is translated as CASSEGPVLGYTF.

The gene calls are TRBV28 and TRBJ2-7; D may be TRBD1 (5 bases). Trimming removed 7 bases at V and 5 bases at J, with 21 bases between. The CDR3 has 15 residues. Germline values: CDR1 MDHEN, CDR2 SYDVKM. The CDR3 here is CASTTGGVDSHEQYF. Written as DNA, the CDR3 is TGTGCCAGCACCACAGGCGGAGTCGATAGCCACGAGCAGTACTTC. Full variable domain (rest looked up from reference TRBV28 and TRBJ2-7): DVKVTQSSRYLVKRTGEKVFLECVQDMDHENMFWYRQDPGLGLRLIYFSYDVKMKEKGDIPEGYSVSREKKERFSLILESASTNQTSMYLCASTTGGVDSHEQYFGPGTRLTVT.

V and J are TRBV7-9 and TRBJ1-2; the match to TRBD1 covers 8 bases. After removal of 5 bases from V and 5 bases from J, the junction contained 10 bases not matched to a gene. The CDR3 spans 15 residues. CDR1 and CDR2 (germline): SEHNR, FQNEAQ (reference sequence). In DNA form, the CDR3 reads TGTGCCAGCAGCCCTCGGACAGGGTTAGGATATGGCTACACCTTC. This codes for CASSPRTGLGYGYTF.

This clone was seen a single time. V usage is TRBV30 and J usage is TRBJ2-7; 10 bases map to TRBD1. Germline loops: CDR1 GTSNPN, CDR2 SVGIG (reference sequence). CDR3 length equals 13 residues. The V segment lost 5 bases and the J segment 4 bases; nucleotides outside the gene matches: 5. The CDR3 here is CAWVPGQGYEQYF. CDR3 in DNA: TGTGCCTGGGTACCGGGACAGGGGTACGAGCAGTACTTC.

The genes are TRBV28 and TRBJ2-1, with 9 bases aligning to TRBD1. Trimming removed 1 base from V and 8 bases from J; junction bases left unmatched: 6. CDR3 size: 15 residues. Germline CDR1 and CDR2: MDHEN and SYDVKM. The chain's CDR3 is CASSLSHRGLHEQFF. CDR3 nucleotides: TGTGCCAGCAGTTTATCGCACAGGGGGCTGCATGAGCAGTTCTTC. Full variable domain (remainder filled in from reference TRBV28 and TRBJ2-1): DVKVTQSSRYLVKRTGEKVFLECVQDMDHENMFWYRQDPGLGLRLIYFSYDVKMKEKGDIPEGYSVSREKKERFSLILESASTNQTSMYLCASSLSHRGLHEQFFGPGTRLTVL.

CDR3 nucleotide sequence: TGTGCCACCAGCAGAGATGTGGACAGGGTTAGCTATGGCTACACCTTC. Amino acid sequence: CATSRDVDRVSYGYTF. The V call is TRBV15, the J call TRBJ1-2; 8 positions agree with TRBD1. Per germline, CDR1 LNHNV and CDR2 YYDKDF (reference sequence). The CDR3 contains 16 residues. Germline trimming cut 0 bases from V and 4 bases from J; bases unmatched to any gene: 7.

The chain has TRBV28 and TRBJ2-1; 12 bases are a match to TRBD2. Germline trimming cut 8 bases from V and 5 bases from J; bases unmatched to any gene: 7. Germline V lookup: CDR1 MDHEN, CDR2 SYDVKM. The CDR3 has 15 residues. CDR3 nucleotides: TGTGCCAGCGCTAGCGGGGGGGCTTGGGACAATGAGCAGTTCTTC. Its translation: CASASGGAWDNEQFF.

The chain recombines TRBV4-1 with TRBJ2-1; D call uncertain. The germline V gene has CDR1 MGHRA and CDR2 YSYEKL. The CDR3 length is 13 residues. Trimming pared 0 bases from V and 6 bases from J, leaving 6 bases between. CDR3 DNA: TGCGCCAGCAGCCAAGATTGGGCCAATGAGCAGTTCTTC. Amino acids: CASSQDWANEQFF.

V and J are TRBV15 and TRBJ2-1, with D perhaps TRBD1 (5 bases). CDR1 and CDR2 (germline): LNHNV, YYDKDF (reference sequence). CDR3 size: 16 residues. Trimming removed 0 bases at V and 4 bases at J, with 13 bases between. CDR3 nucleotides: TGTGCCACCAGCAGAGACAAGGGGTTGGGATACAATGAGCAGTTCTTC. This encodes CATSRDKGLGYNEQFF.

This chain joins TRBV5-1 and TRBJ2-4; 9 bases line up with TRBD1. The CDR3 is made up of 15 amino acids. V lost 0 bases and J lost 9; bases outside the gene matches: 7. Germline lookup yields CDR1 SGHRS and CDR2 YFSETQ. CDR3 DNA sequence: TGCGCCAGCAGCTTGGGGACAGGGGCCATAAGCATTCAGTACTTC. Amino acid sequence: CASSLGTGAISIQYF. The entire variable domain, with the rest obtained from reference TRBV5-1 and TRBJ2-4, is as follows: KAGVTQTPRYLIKTRGQQVTLSCSPISGHRSVSWYQQTPGQGLQFLFEYFSETQRNKGNFPGRFSGRQFSNSRSEMNVSTLELGDSALYLCASSLGTGAISIQYFGAGTRLSVL.

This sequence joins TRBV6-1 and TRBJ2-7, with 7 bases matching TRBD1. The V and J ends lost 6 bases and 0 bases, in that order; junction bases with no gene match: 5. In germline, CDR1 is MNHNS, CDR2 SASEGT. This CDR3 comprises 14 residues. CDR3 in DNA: TGTGCCAGCAGCCTAGGGACAGACTCCTACGAGCAGTACTTC. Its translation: CASSLGTDSYEQYF.

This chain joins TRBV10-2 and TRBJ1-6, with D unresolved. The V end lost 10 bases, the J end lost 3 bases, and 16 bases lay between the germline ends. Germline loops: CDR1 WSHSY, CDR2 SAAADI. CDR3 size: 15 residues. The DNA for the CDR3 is TGCGCCACGGTCACGGGAAACAACTATAATTCACCCCTCCACTTT. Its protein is CATVTGNNYNSPLHF.

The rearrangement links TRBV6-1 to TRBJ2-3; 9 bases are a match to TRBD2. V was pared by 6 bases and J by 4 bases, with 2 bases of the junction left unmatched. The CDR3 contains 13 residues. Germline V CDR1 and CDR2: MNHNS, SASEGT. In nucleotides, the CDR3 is TGTGCCAGCAGGGGCGGGGGGGCAGATACGCAGTATTTT. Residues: CASRGGGADTQYF.

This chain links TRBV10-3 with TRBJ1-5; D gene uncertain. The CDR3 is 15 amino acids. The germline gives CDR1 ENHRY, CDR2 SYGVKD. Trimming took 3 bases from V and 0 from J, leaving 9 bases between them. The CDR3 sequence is CAISDAGLSNQPQHF. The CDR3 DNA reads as TGTGCCATCAGTGACGCAGGCCTTAGCAATCAGCCCCAGCATTTT.

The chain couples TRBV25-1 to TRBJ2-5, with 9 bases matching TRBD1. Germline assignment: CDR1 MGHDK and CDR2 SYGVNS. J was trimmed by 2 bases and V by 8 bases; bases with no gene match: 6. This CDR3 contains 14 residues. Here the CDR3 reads CASGDDRGQETQYF. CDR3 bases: TGTGCCAGCGGGGATGACAGGGGGCAAGAGACCCAGTACTTC.